This TCR beta chain was identified in a study of T cell repertoires in cytomegalovirus infection. V was clipped by 2 bases and J by 2 bases; unmatched bases: 6. CDR1 and CDR2 from the germline V gene are SGHNT and YYREEE (reference sequence). The CDR3 consists of 16 residues. Each CDR3 protein gets one entry after TCRdb re-called the reads with MiXCR. The data contain 150,000 to 200,000 distinct CDR3 sequences, roughly 9.8% of them seen just once; the ten biggest clones take up about 4.6%. The chain has TRBV5-4 and TRBJ2-1; 8 nucleotides align to TRBD2. Sequenced material: PBMCs. The clonotype originates from a human donor in good health (CMV status not recorded). Some clones in this sample may be carry-over from other donors' samples. CDR3 coding DNA: TGTGCCAGCAGCTTAGGAACGGGGGGGGCCTACAATGAGCAGTTCTTC. Amino acids: CASSLGTGGAYNEQFF.